A single sample gave rise to the 22 T cell receptor beta chains below, sequenced in a study of Graves' ophthalmopathy and Graves' hyperthyroidism. Amplification from RNA transcripts yielded the TCR beta CDR3 regions. RT-PCR with HTBI primers came first, then second-round multiplex PCR. Each CDR3 protein is one row after TCRdb ran MiXCR on the multiplex PCR reads. The table includes 500,000 to 600,000 distinct CDR3 sequences, 35% to 40% detected once. The sample comprised peripheral blood or thyroid tissue (not recorded which). These receptors were collected from an adult man with Graves' hyperthyroidism.

This clonotype was observed a single time. The chain carries TRBV2 and TRBJ2-3; tentative D call: TRBD2 (5 bases). Germline V gives CDR1 SNHLY, CDR2 FYNNEI. The CDR3 has 14 residues. V lost 8 bases to trimming and J lost 3 bases, with 15 bases between them. The CDR3 bases are TGTGCCAGCGGGAGTTCCTCTCTGACAGATACGCAGTATTTT. It specifies CASGSSSLTDTQYF.

This clonotype has more than one count but fewer than ten. This chain uses TRBV4-1 with TRBJ2-7, with 7 nucleotides matching TRBD1. Germline CDR1 and CDR2: MGHRA and YSYEKL. The V segment lost 1 base and the J segment 2 bases; nucleotides outside the gene matches: 8. CDR3 size: 16 residues. The CDR3 nucleotides are TGCGCCAGCAGCCAAGGGGGAGACAGGGTGACCTACGAGCAGTACTTC. Translated, it gives CASSQGGDRVTYEQYF.

This clonotype was detected ten times or more. This CDR3 reads CASSETGRANEKLFF. The CDR3 DNA reads as TGTGCCAGCAGTGAAACGGGACGAGCTAATGAAAAACTGTTTTTT. This sequence joins TRBV2 and TRBJ1-4, with D maybe TRBD1 (5 bases). The CDR3 runs 15 residues. Trimming pared 2 bases from V and 3 bases from J, leaving 10 bases between. The germline V gene has CDR1 SNHLY and CDR2 FYNNEI.

This clonotype was seen repeatedly, ten times or more. The gene calls are TRBV7-2 and TRBJ2-7; 10 nucleotides line up with TRBD2. From germline, CDR1 is SGHTA and CDR2 FQGNSA. The CDR3 has 14 residues. The trim removed 4 bases at V and 6 bases at J, leaving 6 bases unmatched. CDR3 region: CASSSASGSPEQYF. The CDR3, as DNA: TGTGCCAGCAGCTCTGCTAGCGGGAGTCCCGAGCAGTACTTC.

This chain connects TRBV15 to TRBJ1-2, with TRBD1 matching over 8 bases. The CDR3 loop spans 14 amino acids. J was trimmed by 7 bases and V by 5 bases; bases with no gene match: 9. Germline assignment: CDR1 LNHNV and CDR2 YYDKDF (reference sequence). The CDR3 loop reads CATSLGQGTFGYTF. CDR3 DNA sequence: TGTGCCACCAGCCTAGGACAGGGTACGTTTGGCTACACCTTC.

This clonotype was observed many times. CDR3 in amino acids: CASSLGAGQSSYEQYF. For the CDR3, the DNA is TGTGCCAGCAGCTTAGGGGCGGGACAGAGCTCCTACGAGCAGTACTTC. The chain carries TRBV7-9 and TRBJ2-7, with a weak D call TRBD1 (7 bases). Trimming removed 1 base at V and 0 bases at J, with 13 bases between. The CDR3 spans 16 residues. The V gene's germline CDR1 is SEHNR and CDR2 FQNEAQ (reference sequence).

This clonotype was counted only a few times. The chain employs TRBV18 and TRBJ2-7, with unresolved D. The CDR3 is made up of 14 amino acids. V was clipped by 3 bases and J by 2 bases, with 11 bases between them. Germline CDR1 KGHSH, CDR2 LQKENI. The DNA of the CDR3 is TGTGCCAGCTCACCGAAGGCTGGAACCTACGAGCAGTACTTC. Translating gives CASSPKAGTYEQYF.

This clonotype was recorded at least ten times. The chain joins TRBV20-1 to TRBJ2-6, with TRBD1 matching over 7 bases. The ends lost 2 bases at V and 8 bases at J; junction bases unmatched: 6. This CDR3 comprises 14 residues. In germline, CDR1 is DFQATT, CDR2 SNEGSKA (reference sequence). As DNA, the CDR3 is TGCAGTGCTAGATCCCGGGACAGCACCAACGTCCTGACTTTC. Its translation: CSARSRDSTNVLTF.

This clonotype came up a few times. The chain is built from TRBV7-6 and TRBJ1-1, with D hard to call. Germline lookup yields CDR1 SGHVS and CDR2 FNYEAQ. The CDR3 length is 11 residues. Trimming left V 6 bases short and J 5 bases short, with 7 bases between. The CDR3 loop reads CASRTGTEAFF. CDR3 nucleotide sequence: TGTGCCAGCAGGACCGGGACTGAAGCTTTCTTT.

At least ten counts were recorded for this clonotype. V usage is TRBV7-9 and J usage is TRBJ1-2, with D perhaps TRBD1 (6 bases). The germline gives CDR1 SEHNR, CDR2 FQNEAQ (reference sequence). V lost 3 bases, J lost 8 bases, and 13 bases lay in between. CDR3 length: 13 residues. CDR3 protein: CASSLDSAGGYTF. As DNA, the CDR3 is TGTGCCAGCAGCTTGGACAGCGCTGGGGGCTACACCTTC.

The chain has TRBV6-1 and TRBJ1-5; 7 bases are a match to TRBD1. The germline V gene encodes CDR1 MNHNS and CDR2 SASEGT. V shed 4 bases and J 5 bases; nucleotides not matched to a gene: 5. CDR3 length equals 14 residues. The CDR3 coding sequence is TGTGCCAGCAGTGGACAGGGTACCGATCAGCCCCAGCATTTT. It yields the protein CASSGQGTDQPQHF.

This clonotype has a handful of counts. V is TRBV9 and J is TRBJ1-6; D unresolved. V was cut by 0 bases and J by 6 bases, with 13 bases left in between. Germline-derived CDR1 and CDR2 are SGDLS and YYNGEE. The CDR3 has 16 amino acids. In DNA, the CDR3 is TGTGCCAGCAGCGTAGAGGCGGATTCATTTAATTCACCCCTCCACTTT. Its translation is CASSVEADSFNSPLHF.

This clonotype was detected a few times. The rearrangement joins TRBV3-1 to TRBJ1-1; 10 bases align to TRBD1. The V and J ends lost 1 base and 1 base, in that order; junction bases with no gene match: 6. The CDR3 spans 17 residues. Germline CDR1 reads LGHDT; CDR2 reads YNNKEL (reference sequence). Here the CDR3 reads CASSQVGTGVANTEAFF. For the CDR3, the DNA is TGTGCCAGCAGCCAAGTTGGGACAGGGGTCGCGAACACTGAAGCTTTCTTT.

With regard to this clonotype: Just one base apart from a much larger clone, this may be a read error. The chain links TRBV2 to TRBJ2-2, with 11 bases identical to TRBD2. Trimming removed 8 bases from V and 2 bases from J; junction bases left unmatched: 10. This CDR3 has 17 amino acids. Germline lookup yields CDR1 SNHLY and CDR2 FYNNEI. CDR3 DNA: TGTGCCAGCGGAGGAACCACTAGCGGGAGTAACACCGGGGAGCTGTTTTTT. Protein sequence: CASGGTTSGSNTGELFF.

This clonotype was counted ten times or more. The chain uses TRBV20-1 and TRBJ2-2, with D possibly being TRBD1 (6 bases). The CDR3 is 15 residues long. CDR1 and CDR2 from the germline V gene are DFQATT and SNEGSKA (reference sequence). The V end was cut by 2 bases, the J end by 4 bases, with 14 bases between. CDR3 sequence reads: CSARKTGVGTGELFF. CDR3 coding DNA: TGCAGTGCTAGAAAGACAGGTGTAGGCACCGGGGAGCTGTTTTTT.

This clonotype was observed many times. The chain has TRBV20-1 and TRBJ2-7, with 7 bases fitting TRBD1. Looked up from germline, CDR1 is DFQATT and CDR2 is SNEGSKA (reference sequence). CDR3 length: 13 residues. J lost 2 bases, V lost 3 bases, and 4 bases had no gene match. This CDR3 reads CSARPGTAYEQYF. The CDR3 bases are TGCAGTGCTAGGCCCGGGACAGCCTACGAGCAGTACTTC.

The rearrangement uses TRBV7-8 and TRBJ1-1, with D hard to call. The CDR3 contains 14 residues. V lost 8 bases and J 5 bases, leaving 18 bases between the germline ends. CDR1 is SGHVS and CDR2 is FQNEAQ in the germline V gene. CDR3 nucleotide sequence: TGTGCCAGCTGCCGACTAGCGGGAGGTACTGAAGCTTTCTTT. Protein product: CASCRLAGGTEAFF.

In this sample, this clonotype turned up many times. The chain carries TRBV20-1 and TRBJ2-7; a weak D match, TRBD2 (5 bases). The germline V and J ends were trimmed by 5 bases and 5 bases, with 13 bases remaining between them. The germline CDR1 and CDR2 sequences are DFQATT and SNEGSKA (reference sequence). The CDR3 covers 12 residues. For the CDR3, the DNA is TGCAGTGCTGGTCCACGAGGGAACGAGCAGTACTTC. Amino acid sequence: CSAGPRGNEQYF.

There are many counts of this clonotype. The rearrangement uses TRBV20-1 and TRBJ2-7; either TRBD1 or TRBD2 may fit D (5 bases each). The V end lost 2 bases, the J end lost 4 bases, and 12 bases lay between the germline ends. The CDR3 sequence is 13 residues long. In germline, CDR1 is DFQATT, CDR2 SNEGSKA (reference sequence). The CDR3 DNA sequence: TGCAGTGCTAGACCAAAGGGGAGATACGAGCAGTACTTC. As protein: CSARPKGRYEQYF.

In its sample, this clonotype was seen many times. The chain combines TRBV2 with TRBJ1-1; D uncertain. The CDR3 spans 13 residues. Germline loops: CDR1 SNHLY, CDR2 FYNNEI. V was pared by 6 bases and J by 3 bases, with 11 bases between. Here the CDR3 DNA reads TGTGCCAGCAGCCGGGAGTCGCACACTGAAGCTTTCTTT. This codes for CASSRESHTEAFF.

At least ten counts were recorded for this clonotype. The V call is TRBV19, the J call TRBJ2-7, with D perhaps TRBD1 (6 bases). Per germline, CDR1 LNHDA and CDR2 SQIVND (reference sequence). The length of the CDR3 is 16 residues. With 3 bases removed from V and 0 bases from J, the gap between germline ends came to 15 bases. CDR3 nucleotide sequence: TGTGCCAGTAGTATGGAACGACAGGTCCTCTCCTACGAGCAGTACTTC. Its protein is CASSMERQVLSYEQYF. Looking up the rest from reference TRBV19 and TRBJ2-7 gives the full variable domain: DGGITQSPKYLFRKEGQNVTLSCEQNLNHDAMYWYRQDPGQGLRLIYYSQIVNDFQKGDIAEGYSVSREKKESFPLTVTSAQKNPTAFYLCASSMERQVLSYEQYFGPGTRLTVT.

A few counts support this clonotype. The DNA is omitted, as the CDR3 cannot be located on it reliably, and the CDR3 follows TCRdb's listing. V usage is TRBV6-5 and J usage is TRBJ2-3; the DNA was not used to check the table's D call, TRBD2. The CDR3 numbers 17 amino acids, ends counted. Germline lookup yields CDR1 MNHEY and CDR2 SVGAGI. CDR3 residues: CASSTSSRSEVPDTQYF.